One and the same sample provided the 13 T cell receptor beta chains below, sequenced in a study of control samples from healthy donors and cancer patients. Assay used: immunoSEQ multiplex PCR; TCRdb lists only in-frame clones, some missing. The repertoire holds tens of thousands of clones, with around 95% as singletons. The sequencing sample was made of blood. The origin of the receptors is a woman in her twenties or thirties in good health.

The chain uses TRBV15 and TRBJ1-1; no clear D. In germline, CDR1 is LNHNV, CDR2 YYDKDF (reference sequence). This CDR3 region has 15 residues. The V end lost 3 bases, the J end lost 7 bases, and 18 bases lay between the germline ends. The CDR3: CATSSTTGRHSEAFF. The CDR3 nucleotides read TGTGCCACCAGCAGTACAACGGGCAGGCACAGTGAAGCTTTCTTT.

Written as DNA, the CDR3 is TGCGCCAGCAGCCCAGGCAGTCCCGAGACCCAGTACTTC. Residues: CASSPGSPETQYF. The V and J genes are TRBV5-1 and TRBJ2-5; D remains unclear. The CDR3 is made up of 13 amino acids. Trimming removed 4 bases from V and 5 bases from J, with 12 bases in between. CDR1 is SGHRS, CDR2 YFSETQ, per germline. The full variable domain, with the rest looked up from reference TRBV5-1 and TRBJ2-5, is KAGVTQTPRYLIKTRGQQVTLSCSPISGHRSVSWYQQTPGQGLQFLFEYFSETQRNKGNFPGRFSGRQFSNSRSEMNVSTLELGDSALYLCASSPGSPETQYFGPGTRLLVL.

The chain employs TRBV6-5 and TRBJ2-1; D ambiguous. V was clipped by 5 bases and J by 5 bases, with 4 bases between them. Per the germline V gene, CDR1 is MNHEY and CDR2 is SVGAGI. This CDR3 is 11 amino acids long. DNA for the CDR3: TGTGCCAGCAGTACAAACAATGAGCAGTTCTTC. Translation: CASSTNNEQFF.

DNA for the CDR3: TGTGCCTGGAGCGCCTCAGCAGATCAGCCCCAGCATTTT. The encoded protein is CAWSASADQPQHF. The chain couples TRBV30 to TRBJ1-5, with unresolved D. Germline assignment: CDR1 GTSNPN and CDR2 SVGIG (reference sequence). Trimming removed 3 bases from V and 5 bases from J, with 11 bases in between. This CDR3 has 13 amino acids.

This chain uses TRBV6-5 with TRBJ2-1; TRBD2 matches 7 bases. The CDR3 covers 15 residues. Germline values: CDR1 MNHEY, CDR2 SVGAGI. The trim removed 7 bases at V and 8 bases at J, leaving 14 bases unmatched. The CDR3 loop reads CASNWEPREGDEQFF. CDR3 sequence (DNA): TGTGCCAGCAATTGGGAGCCCAGGGAGGGCGATGAGCAGTTCTTC.

This clone is a singleton in its sample. The chain joins TRBV10-3 to TRBJ1-5, with D unclear. Germline assignment: CDR1 ENHRY and CDR2 SYGVKD. Trimming left V 9 bases short and J 2 bases short, with 14 bases between. The length of the CDR3 is 14 residues. CDR3 sequence reads: CAIGGSQGNQPQHF. The CDR3 DNA sequence: TGTGCCATTGGAGGGAGCCAGGGCAATCAGCCCCAGCATTTT.

The chain is built from TRBV3-1 (or the pseudogene TRBV3-2) and TRBJ2-5; tentative D call: TRBD2 (5 bases). Germline CDR1 LGHDT, CDR2 YNNKEL (reference sequence). The CDR3 is 15 residues long. Trimming removed 0 bases from V and 1 base from J, with 9 bases in between. The CDR3 protein is CASSQESSGQETQYF. The CDR3 coding sequence is TGTGCCAGCAGCCAAGAATCCAGCGGCCAAGAGACCCAGTACTTC.

The V gene is TRBV7-9, the J gene TRBJ2-1; D remains ambiguous. There are 16 residues in the CDR3. V shed 1 base and J shed 1 base, with 11 bases lying between them. Germline CDR1 is SEHNR and CDR2 is FQNEAQ (reference sequence). CDR3 sequence (DNA): TGTGCCAGCAGCTTAGGGGTAGGGCCTTCCTACAATGAGCAGTTCTTC. Translated: CASSLGVGPSYNEQFF.

The chain carries TRBV28 and TRBJ1-1, with 11 bases lining up with TRBD1. After removal of 5 bases from V and 3 bases from J, the junction contained 11 bases not matched to a gene. This CDR3 is 17 amino acids long. CDR1 is MDHEN and CDR2 is SYDVKM in the germline V gene. The DNA of the CDR3 is TGTGCCAGCAGTCAACCTCCGTGGACAGGGGGCCACACTGAAGCTTTCTTT. As protein: CASSQPPWTGGHTEAFF.

This sequence joins TRBV6-6 and TRBJ2-1; D is undetermined. The CDR3 extends over 10 amino acids. Germline CDR1 is MNHNY and CDR2 is SVGAGI (reference sequence). V lost 11 bases and J 9 bases, leaving 11 bases between the germline ends. CDR3 DNA: TGTGCCGGCGCTCGGGCTGAGCAGTTCTTC. Translating it yields CAGARAEQFF.

The chain is built from TRBV11-2 and TRBJ2-5; D not resolved. Germline-derived CDR1 and CDR2 are SGHAT and FQNNGV. The V end lost 3 bases, the J end lost 4 bases, and 9 bases lay between the germline ends. The CDR3 consists of 13 residues. The CDR3 region has the DNA TGTGCCAGCAGCTTGCTGGTTGGAGAGACCCAGTACTTC. Its protein product is CASSLLVGETQYF.

CDR3 residues: CASSPGTGYGYTF. For the CDR3, the DNA is TGTGCCAGCAGCCCAGGGACGGGGTATGGCTACACCTTC. The chain joins TRBV5-4 to TRBJ1-2; D is possibly TRBD1 (5 bases). V was trimmed by 4 bases and J by 5 bases, leaving 12 bases between them. CDR3 size: 13 residues. Germline CDR1 is SGHNT and CDR2 is YYREEE (reference sequence).

J is TRBJ1-2 and V is TRBV3-1 (or the pseudogene TRBV3-2); D possibly corresponds to TRBD1 (6 bases). The V end lost 4 bases, the J end lost 8 bases, and 11 bases lay between the germline ends. Germline assignment: CDR1 LGHDT and CDR2 YNNKEL (reference sequence). The CDR3 covers 12 residues. The CDR3 DNA is TGTGCCAGCAGCCTCCGGACAGCAGGCTACACCTTC. Residues: CASSLRTAGYTF.